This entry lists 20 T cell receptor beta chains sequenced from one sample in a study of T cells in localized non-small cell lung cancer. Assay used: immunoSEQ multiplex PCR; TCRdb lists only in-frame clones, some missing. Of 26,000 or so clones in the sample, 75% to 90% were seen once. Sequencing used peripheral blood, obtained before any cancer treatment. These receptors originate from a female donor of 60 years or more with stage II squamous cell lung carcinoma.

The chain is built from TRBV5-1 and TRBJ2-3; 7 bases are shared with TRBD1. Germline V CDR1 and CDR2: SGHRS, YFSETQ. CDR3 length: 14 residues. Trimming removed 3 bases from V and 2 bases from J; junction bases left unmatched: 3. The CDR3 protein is CASSSGQDTDTQYF. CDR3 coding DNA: TGCGCCAGCAGCTCCGGACAGGACACAGATACGCAGTATTTT. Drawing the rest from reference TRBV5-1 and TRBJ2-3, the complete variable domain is KAGVTQTPRYLIKTRGQQVTLSCSPISGHRSVSWYQQTPGQGLQFLFEYFSETQRNKGNFPGRFSGRQFSNSRSEMNVSTLELGDSALYLCASSSGQDTDTQYFGPGTRLTVL.

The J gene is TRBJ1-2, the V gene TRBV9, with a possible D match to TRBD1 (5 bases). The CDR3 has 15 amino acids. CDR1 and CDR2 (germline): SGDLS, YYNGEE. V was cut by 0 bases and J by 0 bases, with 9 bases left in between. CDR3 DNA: TGTGCCAGCAGCGTAGAGGGGTGGACTAACTATGGCTACACCTTC. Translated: CASSVEGWTNYGYTF.

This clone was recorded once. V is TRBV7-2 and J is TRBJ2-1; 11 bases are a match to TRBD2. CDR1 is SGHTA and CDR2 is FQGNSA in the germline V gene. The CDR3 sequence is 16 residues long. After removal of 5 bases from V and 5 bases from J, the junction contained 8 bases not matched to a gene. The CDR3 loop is CASSPGTSGENNEQFF. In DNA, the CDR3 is TGTGCCAGCAGCCCAGGGACTAGCGGAGAAAACAATGAGCAGTTCTTC.

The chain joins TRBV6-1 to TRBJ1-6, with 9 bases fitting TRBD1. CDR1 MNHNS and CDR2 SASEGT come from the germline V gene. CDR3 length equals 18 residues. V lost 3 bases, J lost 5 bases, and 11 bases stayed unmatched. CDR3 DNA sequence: TGTGCCAGCAGTGAGTCAGGGACAGGGAACTACCATAATTCACCCCTCCACTTT. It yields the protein CASSESGTGNYHNSPLHF.

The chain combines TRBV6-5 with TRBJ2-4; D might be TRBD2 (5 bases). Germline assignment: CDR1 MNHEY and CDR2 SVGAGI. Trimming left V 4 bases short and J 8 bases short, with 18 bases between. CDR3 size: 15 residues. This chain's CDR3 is CASSSSAGDQDIQYF. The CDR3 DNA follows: TGTGCCAGCAGTTCCTCCGCGGGCGATCAAGACATTCAGTACTTC.

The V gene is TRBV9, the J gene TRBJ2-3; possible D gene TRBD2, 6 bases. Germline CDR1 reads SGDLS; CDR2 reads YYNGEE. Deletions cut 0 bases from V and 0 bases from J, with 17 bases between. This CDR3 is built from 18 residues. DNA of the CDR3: TGTGCCAGCAGCGTAGGTTGGAGGGGCGGCTCTAGCACAGATACGCAGTATTTT. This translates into CASSVGWRGGSSTDTQYF.

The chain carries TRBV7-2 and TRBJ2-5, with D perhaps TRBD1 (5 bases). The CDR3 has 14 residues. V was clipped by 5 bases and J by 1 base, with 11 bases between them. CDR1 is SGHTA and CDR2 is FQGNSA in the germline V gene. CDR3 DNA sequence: TGTGCCAGCAGCCCAGAGACAGTCCAAGAGACCCAGTACTTC. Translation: CASSPETVQETQYF.

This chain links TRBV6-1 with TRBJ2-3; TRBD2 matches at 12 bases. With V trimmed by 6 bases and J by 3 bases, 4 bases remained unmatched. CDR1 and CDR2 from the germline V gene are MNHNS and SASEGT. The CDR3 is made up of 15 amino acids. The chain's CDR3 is CASRPGLAGTDTQYF. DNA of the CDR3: TGTGCCAGCAGGCCCGGACTAGCGGGGACAGATACGCAGTATTTT.

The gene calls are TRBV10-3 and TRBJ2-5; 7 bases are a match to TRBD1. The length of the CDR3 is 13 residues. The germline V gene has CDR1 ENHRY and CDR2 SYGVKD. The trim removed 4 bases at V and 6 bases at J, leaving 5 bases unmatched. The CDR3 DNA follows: TGTGCCATCAGTGTAGACAGGGTAAAGACCCAGTACTTC. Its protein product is CAISVDRVKTQYF.

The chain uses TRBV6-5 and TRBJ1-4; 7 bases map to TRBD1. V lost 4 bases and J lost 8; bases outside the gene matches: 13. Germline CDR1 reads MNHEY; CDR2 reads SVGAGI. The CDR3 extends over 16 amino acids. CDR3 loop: CASSSPSGQGGEKLFF. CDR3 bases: TGTGCCAGCAGTTCACCCTCCGGCCAGGGGGGGGAAAAACTGTTTTTT.

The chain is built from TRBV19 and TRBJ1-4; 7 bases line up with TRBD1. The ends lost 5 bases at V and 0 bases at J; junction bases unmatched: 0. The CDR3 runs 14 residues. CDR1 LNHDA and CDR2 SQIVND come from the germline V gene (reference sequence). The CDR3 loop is CASSGQATNEKLFF. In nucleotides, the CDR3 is TGTGCCAGTAGTGGACAGGCAACTAATGAAAAACTGTTTTTT.

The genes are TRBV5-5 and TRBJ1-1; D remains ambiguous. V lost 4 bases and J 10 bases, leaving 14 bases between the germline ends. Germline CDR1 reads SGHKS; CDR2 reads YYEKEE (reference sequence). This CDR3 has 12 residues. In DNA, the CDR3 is TGTGCCAGCAGCATCCCCCCAAACCGAGCTTTCTTT. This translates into CASSIPPNRAFF.

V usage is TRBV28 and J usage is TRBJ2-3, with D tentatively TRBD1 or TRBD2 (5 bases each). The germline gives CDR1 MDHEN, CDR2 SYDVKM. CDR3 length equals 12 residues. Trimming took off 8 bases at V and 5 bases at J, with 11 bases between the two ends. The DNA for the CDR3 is TGTGCCAGCCGAGGGGTTAAAGATACGCAGTATTTT. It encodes CASRGVKDTQYF.

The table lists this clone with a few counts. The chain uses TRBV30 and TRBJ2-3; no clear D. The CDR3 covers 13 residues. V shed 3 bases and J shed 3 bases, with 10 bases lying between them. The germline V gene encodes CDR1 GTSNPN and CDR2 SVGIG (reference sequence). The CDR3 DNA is TGTGCCTGGAGATCGGAGAGAACAGATACGCAGTATTTT. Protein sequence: CAWRSERTDTQYF. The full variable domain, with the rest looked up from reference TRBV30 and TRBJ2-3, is SQTIHQWPATLVQPVGSPLSLECTVEGTSNPNLYWYRQAAGRGLQLLFYSVGIGQISSEVPQNLSASRPQDRQFILSSKKLLLSDSGFYLCAWRSERTDTQYFGPGTRLTVL.

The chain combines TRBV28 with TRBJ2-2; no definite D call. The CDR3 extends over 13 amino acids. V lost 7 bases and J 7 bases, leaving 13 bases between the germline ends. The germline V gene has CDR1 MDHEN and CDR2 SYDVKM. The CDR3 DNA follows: TGTGCCAGCATCAGCTCTGGAGTCGGGGAGCTGTTTTTT. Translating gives CASISSGVGELFF. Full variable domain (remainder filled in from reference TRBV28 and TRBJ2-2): DVKVTQSSRYLVKRTGEKVFLECVQDMDHENMFWYRQDPGLGLRLIYFSYDVKMKEKGDIPEGYSVSREKKERFSLILESASTNQTSMYLCASISSGVGELFFGEGSRLTVL.

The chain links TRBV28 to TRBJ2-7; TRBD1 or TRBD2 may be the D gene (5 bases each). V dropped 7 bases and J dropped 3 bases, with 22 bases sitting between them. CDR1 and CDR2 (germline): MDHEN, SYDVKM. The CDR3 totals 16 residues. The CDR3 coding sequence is TGTGCCAGCAACCCCCCAGCCAGGGACGGAATCTACGAGCAGTACTTC. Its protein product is CASNPPARDGIYEQYF.

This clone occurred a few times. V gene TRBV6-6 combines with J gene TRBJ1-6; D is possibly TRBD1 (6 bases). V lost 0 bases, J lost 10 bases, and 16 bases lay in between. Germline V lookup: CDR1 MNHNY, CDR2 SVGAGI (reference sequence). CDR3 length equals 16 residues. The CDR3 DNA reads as TGTGCCAGCAGTTACTCGATCGGGGGCGCGGGGTCACCCCTCCACTTT. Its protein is CASSYSIGGAGSPLHF.

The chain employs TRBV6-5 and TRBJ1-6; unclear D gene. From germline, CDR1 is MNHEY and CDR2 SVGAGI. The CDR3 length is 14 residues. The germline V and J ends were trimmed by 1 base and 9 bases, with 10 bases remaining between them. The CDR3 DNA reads TGTGCCAGCAGTTACTATTCGGGAGGTTCACCCCTCCACTTT. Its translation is CASSYYSGGSPLHF.

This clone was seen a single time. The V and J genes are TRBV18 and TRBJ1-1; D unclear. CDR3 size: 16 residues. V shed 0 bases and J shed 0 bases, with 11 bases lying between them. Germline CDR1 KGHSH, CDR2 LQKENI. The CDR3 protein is CASSPPSLAVNTEAFF. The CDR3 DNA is TGTGCCAGCTCACCACCGAGTCTTGCAGTGAACACTGAAGCTTTCTTT.

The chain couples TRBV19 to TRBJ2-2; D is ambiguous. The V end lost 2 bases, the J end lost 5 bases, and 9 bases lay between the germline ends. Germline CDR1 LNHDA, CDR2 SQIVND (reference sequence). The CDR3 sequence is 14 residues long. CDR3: CASSIRTRTGELFF. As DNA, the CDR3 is TGTGCCAGTAGTATAAGAACAAGAACCGGGGAGCTGTTTTTT.